The rows below give T cell receptor beta chains drawn from one sample of a study of a mutant IDH1 vaccine in newly diagnosed glioma. Assay used: immunoSEQ multiplex PCR; TCRdb lists only in-frame clones, some missing. The sample includes roughly 34,000 clones, around four fifths of them seen just once. The starting material was peripheral blood mononuclear cells (PBMCs), obtained from a glioma patient treated with radiotherapy, temozolomide or both. These receptors all stem from a man in his fifties with glioma. Some clones in this sample may be carry-over from other donors' samples. The CDR3 runs from the conserved cysteine through the conserved F or W. D genes are given only for firm matches. Clone sizes are given selectively: once, few, many, or a class where the clone is expanded.

CDR3 protein,CDR3 DNA,D gene,CDR3 length,clone size,J gene,V gene
CAISEIAGGPDTQYF,TGTGCCATCAGTGAAATAGCGGGGGGTCCAGATACGCAGTATTTT,TRBD2,15,few,TRBJ2-3,TRBV10-3
CASRQGGGFGLTQYF,TGTGCCAGCAGACAAGGGGGGGGTTTCGGGTTGACCCAGTACTTC,.,15,.,TRBJ2-5,TRBV7-6
CASQTGVNNQPQHF,TGTGCCAGCCAGACAGGGGTTAATAATCAGCCCCAGCATTTT,TRBD1,14,.,TRBJ1-5,TRBV28
CASSLGLAGEATQYF,TGCGCCAGCAGCTTGGGACTAGCGGGAGAGGCTACGCAGTATTTT,TRBD2,15,.,TRBJ2-3,TRBV5-1
CSVSTSLYNEQFF,TGCAGCGTTAGTACTAGCTTGTACAATGAGCAGTTCTTC,.,13,few,TRBJ2-1,TRBV29-1
CSVEERDNEQFF,TGCAGCGTTGAAGAACGGGACAATGAGCAGTTCTTC,.,12,.,TRBJ2-1,TRBV29-1
CASSPNGYTF,TGTGCCAGCTCCCCCAATGGCTACACCTTC,.,10,few,TRBJ1-2,TRBV2
CASSTQDQETQYF,TGTGCCAGTAGTACACAGGACCAAGAGACCCAGTACTTC,.,13,.,TRBJ2-5,TRBV19
CASSEPPQRRTRDEQFF,TGTGCCAGCAGTGAACCCCCCCAGCGGCGAACTAGGGATGAGCAGTTCTTC,.,17,.,TRBJ2-1,TRBV2
CAWSPAIGTEAFF,TGTGCCTGGAGTCCCGCCATCGGCACTGAAGCTTTCTTT,.,13,few,TRBJ1-1,TRBV30
CASSEWGLNNEQFF,TGTGCCAGCAGTGAATGGGGCCTCAACAATGAGCAGTTCTTC,.,14,.,TRBJ2-1,TRBV6-1
CASSLSPGSYEQYF,TGCGCCAGCAGCTTGAGTCCGGGAAGCTACGAGCAGTACTTC,.,14,.,TRBJ2-7,TRBV5-1
CASSLEGTWDTPSPLHF,TGTGCCAGCAGCTTAGAGGGGACCTGGGACACCCCTTCACCCCTCCACTTT,.,17,.,TRBJ1-6,TRBV7-9
CAWAPTLGRGATGELFF,TGTGCCTGGGCACCAACCCTTGGGAGGGGGGCCACCGGGGAGCTGTTTTTT,.,17,.,TRBJ2-2,TRBV30
CASSSQGNTIYF,TGTGCCAGCAGTTCCCAAGGAAACACCATATATTTT,.,12,.,TRBJ1-3,TRBV6-6
CASSLGGAADTQYF,TGCGCCAGCAGCTTGGGGGGGGCAGCAGATACGCAGTATTTT,.,14,few,TRBJ2-3,TRBV5-1
CASRDSVNTGELFF,TGTGCCAGTAGGGACAGCGTGAACACCGGGGAGCTGTTTTTT,.,14,.,TRBJ2-2,TRBV19